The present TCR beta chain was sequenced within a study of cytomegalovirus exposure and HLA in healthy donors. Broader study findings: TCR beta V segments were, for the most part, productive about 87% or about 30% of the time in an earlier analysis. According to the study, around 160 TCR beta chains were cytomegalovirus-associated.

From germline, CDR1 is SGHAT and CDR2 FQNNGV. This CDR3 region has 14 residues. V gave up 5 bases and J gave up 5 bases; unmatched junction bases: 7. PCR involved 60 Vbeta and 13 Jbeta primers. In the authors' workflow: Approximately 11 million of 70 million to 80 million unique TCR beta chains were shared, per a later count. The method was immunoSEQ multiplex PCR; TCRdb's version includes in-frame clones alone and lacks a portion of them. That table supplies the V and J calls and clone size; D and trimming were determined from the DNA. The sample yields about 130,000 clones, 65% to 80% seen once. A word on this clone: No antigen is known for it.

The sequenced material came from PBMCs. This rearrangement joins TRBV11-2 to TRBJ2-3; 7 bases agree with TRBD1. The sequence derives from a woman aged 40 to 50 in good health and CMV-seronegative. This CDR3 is CASSQGQVRDTQYF. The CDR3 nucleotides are TGTGCCAGCAGCCAAGGACAGGTTCGAGATACGCAGTATTTT.